These T cell receptor beta chains were read from a single sample in a study of cytomegalovirus exposure and HLA in healthy donors. Repertoires were generated with immunoSEQ multiplex PCR, while TCRdb's copy carries only in-frame clones and drops some. The data hold under 300,000 clones, with around 81% observed a single time. The sequenced sample consisted of PBMCs. The receptor source for this set is an older woman in good health and CMV-seropositive. CDR3s include the opening cysteine and the closing phenylalanine or tryptophan. The D gene is left open where the match is weak. Clone size is shown for a subset of rows, as once, few, many or a class of expanded clone.

cdr3_nt,cdr3_aa,clone_size,d_call,j_call,v_call
TGTGCCAGCAGTTTATGGACGGGGTTAAACGAGCAGTACTTC,CASSLWTGLNEQYF,few,NA,TRBJ2-7,TRBV27
TGTGCCAGCAGTGTTTCGGGAGTTACCTACGAGCGGTACTTC,CASSVSGVTYERYF,NA,NA,TRBJ2-7,TRBV2
TGCGCCAGCAGTGTATGGGGGGACAATCAGCCCCAGCATTTT,CASSVWGDNQPQHF,NA,NA,TRBJ1-5,TRBV10-1
TGTTCCAGCAGCTCGCCGACAGAGCCCCAGCATTTT,CSSSSPTEPQHF,NA,NA,TRBJ1-5,TRBV7-9
TGTGCCAGCAGAATAGCTAGCGGGCATACAGATACGCAGTATTTT,CASRIASGHTDTQYF,NA,TRBD2,TRBJ2-3,TRBV7-2
TGTGCCAGCAGTGAAGGGACAGGGGTTTACAATGAGCAGTTCTTC,CASSEGTGVYNEQFF,NA,TRBD1,TRBJ2-1,TRBV27
TGTGCCAGCTCACCCCCAGGGAACACTGAAGCTTTCTTT,CASSPPGNTEAFF,NA,NA,TRBJ1-1,TRBV18
TGTGCCAGGACCGGGATACCCTCCTACGAGCAGTACTTC,CARTGIPSYEQYF,NA,NA,TRBJ2-7,TRBV18
TGTGCCACCAGCAGAGAACTAGCGGGAGGTGAAGATACGCAGTATTTT,CATSRELAGGEDTQYF,NA,TRBD2,TRBJ2-3,TRBV15
TGCGCCAGCAGCTTGGGGGTAGCGACTAGCACAGATACGCAGTATTTT,CASSLGVATSTDTQYF,NA,NA,TRBJ2-3,TRBV5-1
TGCAGCGTTATGGCGGGAGTAAAGGACATTCAGTACTTC,CSVMAGVKDIQYF,NA,TRBD2,TRBJ2-4,TRBV29-1
TGCGCCAGCAGCTTGGCTACTAGTAACAATGAGCAGTTCTTC,CASSLATSNNEQFF,NA,NA,TRBJ2-1,TRBV5-1
TGTGCCAGCAGCTTAGGGGTTCAGGGGGTTGGTTTGAATCAGCCCCAGCATTTT,CASSLGVQGVGLNQPQHF,NA,TRBD1,TRBJ1-5,TRBV7-2
TGTGCCAGCAGCCCGGACACGGTGAATGGCTACACCTTC,CASSPDTVNGYTF,NA,NA,TRBJ1-2,TRBV27
TGTGCCATCAGGGACAGTCTATCCTCCTCAGCTTTCTTT,CAIRDSLSSSAFF,NA,NA,TRBJ1-1,TRBV10-3
TGTGCCAGCAGCCGGGACTGGGTCGACGAGCAGTACTTC,CASSRDWVDEQYF,NA,NA,TRBJ2-7,TRBV9
TGTGCCACCAGCAGAGATACAAGCACAGATACGCAGTATTTT,CATSRDTSTDTQYF,NA,NA,TRBJ2-3,TRBV15
TGTGCCAGCGCTCGAGGGTGGTTCTATGGCTACACCTTC,CASARGWFYGYTF,NA,NA,TRBJ1-2,TRBV6-5
TGTGCCAGCAGTGTTGTAGAAACCCGCGAGCAGTACTTC,CASSVVETREQYF,few,NA,TRBJ2-7,TRBV6-1
TGTGCCAGTAGTATAAGACAGGGAACCAACTCTGGAAACACCATATATTTT,CASSIRQGTNSGNTIYF,NA,TRBD1,TRBJ1-3,TRBV19
TGTGCCAGCAGCTTAGGAAAAGGGGAAAACACCATATATTTT,CASSLGKGENTIYF,NA,NA,TRBJ1-3,TRBV7-7
TGTGCCAGCTCACCAGGGGGGTCCAGGGAGACCCAGTACTTC,CASSPGGSRETQYF,NA,NA,TRBJ2-5,TRBV18
TGTGCCTGGAGCGACCCACCCAGGGGGGTCGGGGAGCTGTTTTTT,CAWSDPPRGVGELFF,NA,NA,TRBJ2-2,TRBV30
TGTGCCAGCAGCTTAGCCCTAGCGGGAAGAGATACGCAGTATTTT,CASSLALAGRDTQYF,NA,TRBD2,TRBJ2-3,TRBV7-9
TGTGCCAGTAGTAACCCTTTGACTAGCGGGAGAAGTGAGCAGTTCTTC,CASSNPLTSGRSEQFF,NA,TRBD2,TRBJ2-1,TRBV19
TGCGCCAGCAGCATACTACCCCCGGGACAGGGACTCTCCTACGAGCAGTACTTC,CASSILPPGQGLSYEQYF,NA,TRBD1,TRBJ2-7,TRBV5-1
TGTGCCAGCAGCCCGGGACTAGCGGCCTACGAGCAGTACTTC,CASSPGLAAYEQYF,few,TRBD2,TRBJ2-7,TRBV2
TGTGCCAGCAGCTTAGGCGGGGTGTTCTTC,CASSLGGVFF,NA,NA,TRBJ2-1,TRBV11-2
TGTGCCAGCAGACCAGGGGGGAGCTCCTACGAGCAGTACTTC,CASRPGGSSYEQYF,NA,NA,TRBJ2-7,TRBV7-9
TGTGCCAGCAGGAGAGCACTAGCGGGAGTGGTCCACGAGCAGTACTTC,CASRRALAGVVHEQYF,NA,TRBD2,TRBJ2-7,TRBV2
TGTGCCAGCAGCTTTACAGGCCACGGTGGCTACACCTTC,CASSFTGHGGYTF,NA,NA,TRBJ1-2,TRBV7-9
TGTGCCAGCAGTTTATGGGGGGGGCGGGGTATGAACACTGAAGCTTTCTTT,CASSLWGGRGMNTEAFF,NA,NA,TRBJ1-1,TRBV28
TGTGCCAGTAGTTCAAACGGACAACACTCTGGAAACACCATATATTTT,CASSSNGQHSGNTIYF,few,NA,TRBJ1-3,TRBV19
TGTGCCAGCAGTTTTCCTAACACTGAAGCTTTCTTT,CASSFPNTEAFF,NA,NA,TRBJ1-1,TRBV28
TGTGCCAGTAGTAGACCAGGGAGGGGCAATCAGCCCCAGCATTTT,CASSRPGRGNQPQHF,NA,NA,TRBJ1-5,TRBV19
TGTGCCAGCAGTGAATATGGGCAGCAGGAGCAGTACTTC,CASSEYGQQEQYF,NA,NA,TRBJ2-7,TRBV25-1
TGCGCCAGCAGCTTTATCAGGGGGGCGGTCAATGAGCAGTTCTTC,CASSFIRGAVNEQFF,NA,NA,TRBJ2-1,TRBV5-1
TGTGCCAGCAGCCCTAGCGGGAGCGTTAGGGACGAGCAGTACTTC,CASSPSGSVRDEQYF,NA,TRBD2,TRBJ2-7,TRBV28
TGTGCCAGCAGCCATGGACTAGCGGGAGACGCCGGGTACGAGCAGTACTTC,CASSHGLAGDAGYEQYF,NA,TRBD2,TRBJ2-7,TRBV7-6